This T cell receptor beta chain was identified during a study of cytomegalovirus exposure and HLA in healthy donors. 60 Vbeta and 13 Jbeta primers were used in PCR. Sequencing was performed with immunoSEQ multiplex PCR; in TCRdb, only in-frame clones are kept and a portion is missing. The table shows about 110,000 clones, with 80% to 90% occurring only once. Of note for this clone: Its antigen is undetermined.

This CDR3 is 12 amino acids long. Germline loops: CDR1 SGHAT, CDR2 FQNNGV. Losses at the gene ends were 4 bases for V and 4 bases for J; bases not matched to a gene: 1. Study-level results: Among the sequence variants, a highly shared cluster was likely an artifact of sequencing.

The chain joins TRBV11-2 to TRBJ2-7; 7 nucleotides match TRBD1. Material for sequencing was PBMCs. The TCR originated in a man aged 45-60 years in good health and CMV-seronegative. CDR3 sequence reads: CASSSQGYEQYF. CDR3 nucleotide sequence: TGTGCCAGCAGCTCACAGGGGTACGAGCAGTACTTC.